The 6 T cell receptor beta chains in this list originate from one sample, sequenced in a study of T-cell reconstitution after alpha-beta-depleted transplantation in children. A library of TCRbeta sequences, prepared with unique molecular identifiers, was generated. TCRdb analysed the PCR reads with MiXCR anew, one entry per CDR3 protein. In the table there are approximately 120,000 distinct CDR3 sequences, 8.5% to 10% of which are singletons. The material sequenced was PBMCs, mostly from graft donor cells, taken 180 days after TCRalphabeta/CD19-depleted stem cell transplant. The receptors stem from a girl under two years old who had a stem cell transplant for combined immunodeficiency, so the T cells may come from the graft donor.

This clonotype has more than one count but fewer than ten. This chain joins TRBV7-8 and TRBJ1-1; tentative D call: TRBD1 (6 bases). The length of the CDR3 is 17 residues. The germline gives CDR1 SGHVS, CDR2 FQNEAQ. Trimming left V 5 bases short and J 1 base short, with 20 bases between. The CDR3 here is CASSLKRFGDKNTEAFF. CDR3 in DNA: TGTGCCAGCAGCCTCAAGCGGTTCGGGGACAAGAACACTGAAGCTTTCTTT.

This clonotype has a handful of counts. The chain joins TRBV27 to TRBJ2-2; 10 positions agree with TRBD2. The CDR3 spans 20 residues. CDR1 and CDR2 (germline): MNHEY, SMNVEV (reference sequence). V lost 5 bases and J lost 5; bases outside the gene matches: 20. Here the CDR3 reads CASSAPRTGPSGRLTGELFF. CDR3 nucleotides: TGTGCCAGCAGTGCCCCCCGGACGGGTCCTAGCGGGAGATTAACCGGGGAGCTGTTTTTT.

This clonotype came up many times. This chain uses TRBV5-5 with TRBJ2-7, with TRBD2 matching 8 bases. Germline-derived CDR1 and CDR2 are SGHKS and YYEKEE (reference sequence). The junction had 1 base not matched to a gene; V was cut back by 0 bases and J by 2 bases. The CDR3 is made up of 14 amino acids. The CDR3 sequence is CASSLVGRAYEQYF. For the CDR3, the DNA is TGTGCCAGCAGCTTGGTCGGGAGGGCCTACGAGCAGTACTTC.

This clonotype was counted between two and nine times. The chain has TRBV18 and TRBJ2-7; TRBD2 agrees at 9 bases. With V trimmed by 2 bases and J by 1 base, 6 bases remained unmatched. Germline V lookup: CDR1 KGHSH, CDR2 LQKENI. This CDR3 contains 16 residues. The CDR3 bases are TGTGCCAGCTCACCAACGAGACTAGCGGTTTCCTACGAGCAGTACTTC. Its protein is CASSPTRLAVSYEQYF.

CDR3 in DNA: TGCAGTGCATTTTTACTAGCGGGGTGGGAATCGTCCTACAATGAGCAGTTCTTC. The encoded protein is CSAFLLAGWESSYNEQFF. The chain employs TRBV20-1 and TRBJ2-1, with 10 bases aligning to TRBD2. The length of the CDR3 is 18 residues. Losses at the gene ends were 6 bases for V and 1 base for J; bases not matched to a gene: 15. The germline CDR1 and CDR2 sequences are DFQATT and SNEGSKA (reference sequence).

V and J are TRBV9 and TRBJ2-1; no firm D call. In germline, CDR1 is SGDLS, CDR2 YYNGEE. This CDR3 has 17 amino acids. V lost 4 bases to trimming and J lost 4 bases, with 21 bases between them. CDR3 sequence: CASSPFGIRQKYNEQFF. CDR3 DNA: TGTGCCAGCAGCCCATTCGGCATAAGGCAAAAGTACAATGAGCAGTTCTTC.